One and the same sample provided the 12 T cell receptor beta chains below, sequenced in a study of blood T cells in healthy people across ages. A J-beta primer mix and a sample-barcoded 5' primer were used in a second PCR of about 7 to 12 cycles. TCRdb fed the 5' RACE reads into MiXCR, producing one record per CDR3 protein. This sample yields roughly 830,000 distinct CDR3 sequences, of which less than 80% are seen a single time; around a quarter belongs to the top ten. Sequencing used blood. Source of these receptors: a man younger than 45 in good health.

The V gene is TRBV4-3, the J gene TRBJ2-3, with 8 nucleotides matching TRBD2. V lost 6 bases to trimming and J lost 3 bases; unmatched junction nucleotides: 11. CDR3 length equals 16 residues. Germline CDR1 is LGHNA and CDR2 is YSLEER. The CDR3 bases are TGCGCCAGCAGTCACCGACTAGCGACGAGTACAGATACGCAGTATTTT. This encodes CASSHRLATSTDTQYF.

This clonotype was detected once. The CDR3 protein is CAISESFRLLNTEAFF. CDR3 coding DNA: TGTGCCATCAGTGAGTCGTTTCGACTCTTGAACACTGAAGCTTTCTTT. V gene TRBV10-3 combines with J gene TRBJ1-1; D gene ambiguous. V lost 0 bases to trimming and J lost 0 bases, with 11 bases between them. The germline CDR1 and CDR2 sequences are ENHRY and SYGVKD. This CDR3 is built from 16 residues.

This chain links TRBV20-1 with TRBJ2-7; possible D gene TRBD2, 6 bases. The ends were cut back, 5 bases at V and 3 bases at J, with 14 bases in the middle. The CDR3 extends over 13 amino acids. Germline V gives CDR1 DFQATT, CDR2 SNEGSKA (reference sequence). The CDR3 DNA sequence: TGCAGTGCTGGGCCGGAGGACTACTACGAGCAGTACTTC. Translated, it gives CSAGPEDYYEQYF.

This rearrangement joins TRBV28 to TRBJ2-5, with a weak D call TRBD2 (6 bases). The CDR3 runs to 16 residues. Trimming left V 5 bases short and J 11 bases short, with 27 bases between. CDR1 is MDHEN, CDR2 SYDVKM, per germline. The CDR3 spells CASSLFPGTLVWGQYF. The CDR3 DNA is TGTGCCAGCAGTCTCTTTCCCGGGACTTTAGTTTGGGGGCAGTACTTC.

The V and J genes are TRBV29-1 and TRBJ2-6; D is possibly TRBD1 (5 bases). Trimming pared 4 bases from V and 0 bases from J, leaving 13 bases between. This CDR3 has 16 residues. From germline, CDR1 is SQVTM and CDR2 ANQGSEA. DNA of the CDR3: TGCAGCGTTGGGGGCCTTCCTTACTCTGGGGCCAACGTCCTGACTTTC. It encodes CSVGGLPYSGANVLTF.

This chain connects TRBV4-2 to TRBJ1-6; TRBD1 might be the D (6 bases). The CDR3 runs to 14 residues. The germline CDR1 and CDR2 sequences are LGHNA and YNFKEQ. Trimming shortened V by 1 base and J by 10 bases, and 11 bases separated the two germline ends. The CDR3 sequence: CASSQVRGGSPLHF. The CDR3 DNA follows: TGTGCCAGCAGCCAAGTAAGGGGGGGCTCACCCCTCCACTTT.

This clonotype was detected a few times. The CDR3 region has the DNA TGTGCCAGCAGCAAAAAGGGGGATTCCTACGAGCAGTACTTC. This translates into CASSKKGDSYEQYF. The V gene is TRBV7-9, the J gene TRBJ2-7, with D perhaps matching TRBD1 (6 bases). V dropped 5 bases and J dropped 1 base, with 12 bases sitting between them. Germline assignment: CDR1 SEHNR and CDR2 FQNEAQ (reference sequence). This CDR3 region has 14 residues.

J is TRBJ2-5 and V is TRBV29-1; TRBD1 is a possible D gene (6 bases). The CDR3 is 13 residues long. Germline V gives CDR1 SQVTM, CDR2 ANQGSEA. V lost 4 bases and J lost 4, with 13 bases in between. The CDR3 loop reads CSVGLTGTETQYF. The CDR3 DNA is TGCAGCGTTGGCCTGACAGGTACAGAGACCCAGTACTTC.

The sample holds a few counts of this clonotype. The chain links TRBV12-3 or TRBV12-4 to TRBJ2-7; D unclear. The CDR3 totals 13 residues. V lost 3 bases to trimming and J lost 6 bases, with 12 bases between them. The CDR3 spells CASSLVRDAEQYF. CDR3 DNA: TGTGCCAGCAGTTTGGTCCGTGATGCCGAGCAGTACTTC.

The V gene is TRBV20-1, the J gene TRBJ2-7; either TRBD1 or TRBD2 may fit D (5 bases each). The germline V gene encodes CDR1 DFQATT and CDR2 SNEGSKA (reference sequence). The CDR3 runs to 14 residues. The V gene lost 3 bases and the J gene lost 3 bases, with 15 bases spanning the gap. Here the CDR3 DNA reads TGCAGTGCTAGCAGAGGGCAAGGGGACTACGAGCAGTACTTC. It encodes CSASRGQGDYEQYF.

This clonotype was picked up one time. V is TRBV10-3 and J is TRBJ1-1, with D possibly matching TRBD1 (5 bases). Per germline, CDR1 ENHRY and CDR2 SYGVKD. The V end lost 0 bases, the J end lost 1 base, and 9 bases lay between the germline ends. The CDR3 spans 15 residues. This CDR3 is CAISESRGTNTEAFF. Written as DNA, the CDR3 is TGTGCCATCAGTGAGTCACGGGGGACGAACACTGAAGCTTTCTTT.

The rearrangement joins TRBV7-2 to TRBJ1-4; weak D call: TRBD1 (6 bases). V was clipped by 5 bases and J by 4 bases, with 14 bases between them. This CDR3 contains 15 residues. Germline CDR1 is SGHTA and CDR2 is FQGNSA. CDR3 coding DNA: TGTGCCAGCAGCAGTAACAGGGTCCTTAATGAAAAACTGTTTTTT. This encodes CASSSNRVLNEKLFF.